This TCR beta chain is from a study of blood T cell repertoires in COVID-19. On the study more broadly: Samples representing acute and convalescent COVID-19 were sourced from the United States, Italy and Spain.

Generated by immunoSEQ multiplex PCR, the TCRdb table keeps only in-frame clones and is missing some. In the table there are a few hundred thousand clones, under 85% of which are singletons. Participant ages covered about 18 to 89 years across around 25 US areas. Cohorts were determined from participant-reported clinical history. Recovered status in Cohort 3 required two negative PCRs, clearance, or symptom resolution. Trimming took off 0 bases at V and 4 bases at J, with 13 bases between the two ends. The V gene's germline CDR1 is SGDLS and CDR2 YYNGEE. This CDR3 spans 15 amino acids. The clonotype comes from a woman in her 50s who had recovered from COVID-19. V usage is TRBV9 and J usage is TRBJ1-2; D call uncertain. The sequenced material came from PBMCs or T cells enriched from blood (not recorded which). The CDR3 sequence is CASSVGEGTGYGYTF. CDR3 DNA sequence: TGTGCCAGCAGCGTAGGCGAGGGAACGGGCTATGGCTACACCTTC.